Listed below are T cell receptor beta chains from one sample, sequenced in a study of control samples from healthy donors and cancer patients. Produced via immunoSEQ multiplex PCR; TCRdb's table is partial and in-frame only. The sample has about 130,000 clones; approximately 84% are singletons. Input material: blood. These receptors originate from a man aged 18-30 years in good health. CDR3s include the opening cysteine and the closing phenylalanine or tryptophan. D genes are given only for firm matches. Clone size appears in some rows only: once, few, many, or a class for an expanded clone.

d_call	j_call	clone_size	v_call	cdr3_nt	cdr3_aa
-	TRBJ1-2	-	TRBV6-5	TGTGCCAGCACCCGGGACCTCCAAAACTATGGCTACACCTTC	CASTRDLQNYGYTF
-	TRBJ2-7	-	TRBV7-3	TGTGCCAGCAGCCCCGGGACCTCCTACGAGCAGTACTTC	CASSPGTSYEQYF
TRBD2	TRBJ2-7	-	TRBV18	TGTGCCAGCTCACATCTTTCCGGGACTACCCACGAGCAGTACTTC	CASSHLSGTTHEQYF
TRBD1	TRBJ2-5	-	TRBV7-7	TGTGCTAGCAGCTTAGTCGGCGGGACAGGCATTTCAGAGACCCAGTACTTC	CASSLVGGTGISETQYF
-	TRBJ2-2	-	TRBV7-2	TGTGCCAGCAGCTTAGCTGGGGGTTGGACCGGGGAGCTGTTTTTT	CASSLAGGWTGELFF
-	TRBJ1-3	-	TRBV7-9	TGTGCCAGCAGCACCAGGACAAGATCTGGAAACACCATATATTTT	CASSTRTRSGNTIYF
-	TRBJ1-5	few	TRBV2	TGTGCCAGCAGTGGAGGGCTTCAGCAGCCCCAGCATTTT	CASSGGLQQPQHF
TRBD1	TRBJ2-7	-	TRBV19	TGTGCCAATAGTACAGGACAGGACTACGAGCAGTACTTC	CANSTGQDYEQYF
-	TRBJ1-2	once	TRBV7-8	TGTGCCAGCAGCCAGTATCGAAACGGCTACACCTTC	CASSQYRNGYTF
-	TRBJ1-2	-	TRBV29-1	TGCAGCGTTGAAGGGCCCCACTATGGCTACACCTTC	CSVEGPHYGYTF
TRBD2	TRBJ2-1	once	TRBV5-1	TGCGCCAGCAGCTTTTATAGCGGGAGCGCCTACAATGAGCAGTTCTTC	CASSFYSGSAYNEQFF
-	TRBJ2-5	many	TRBV2	TGTGCCAGCAGTGGTGGGGAAACAGATCAAGAGACCCAGTACTTC	CASSGGETDQETQYF
-	TRBJ2-7	once	TRBV30	TGTGCCTGGTCGAGGGGGGCCACCTACGAGCAGTACTTC	CAWSRGATYEQYF
-	TRBJ1-2	-	TRBV3-1/TRBV3-2	TGTGCCAGCAGCCAAGACCCCGGGCGAGAATATGGCTACACCTTC	CASSQDPGREYGYTF
-	TRBJ2-2	-	TRBV2	TGTGCCAGCAGTGAAGCGCAAGCGACCGGGGAGCTGTTTTTT	CASSEAQATGELFF
-	TRBJ2-1	many	TRBV5-1	TGCGCCAGCAGCCAGCCGGGGTCCAGCTCCTACAATGAGCAGTTCTTC	CASSQPGSSSYNEQFF
TRBD1	TRBJ2-7	-	TRBV28	TGTGCCAGCAGTTTAGACAGGGGATTCTCCTACGAGCAGTACTTC	CASSLDRGFSYEQYF
-	TRBJ2-2	-	TRBV2	TGTGCCAGCAGCACTGAACCTCCACCGAACACCGGGGAGCTGTTTTTT	CASSTEPPPNTGELFF
-	TRBJ2-7	-	TRBV30	TGTGCCTGGAGTGTAGTGGAGGAGCAGTACTTC	CAWSVVEEQYF
-	TRBJ2-6	few	TRBV21-1	TGTGCCAGCAGCAAAGGGGCTGGGGCCAACGTCCTGACTTTC	CASSKGAGANVLTF
TRBD1	TRBJ2-3	-	TRBV15	TGTGCCACCAGCAGGAGATCAGGGGGTATAGTAGATACGCAGTATTTT	CATSRRSGGIVDTQYF
TRBD2	TRBJ2-5	-	TRBV7-2	TGTGCCAGCAGCCTCGCTAGCGGGAGGTCGGTGGCGACCCAGTACTTC	CASSLASGRSVATQYF
TRBD2	TRBJ2-5	-	TRBV9	TGTGCCAGCAGCGGGACTAGCGGGTTACAAGAGACCCAGTACTTC	CASSGTSGLQETQYF
-	TRBJ1-1	-	TRBV13	TGTGCCAGCAGCCGCGAGACTCCCGGAAAACGTGAAGCTTTCTTT	CASSRETPGKREAFF
-	TRBJ1-1	few	TRBV9	TGTGCCAGCAGCGTATCACCGGGATCGAACACTGAAGCTTTCTTT	CASSVSPGSNTEAFF
-	TRBJ2-7	-	TRBV7-3	TGTGCCAGCAGCCCAGCGGGCCACTACGAGCAGTACTTC	CASSPAGHYEQYF
-	TRBJ1-2	medium-sized	TRBV6-5	TGTGCCAGCAGCAGCCAATATGGCTACACCTTC	CASSSQYGYTF
-	TRBJ2-7	-	TRBV5-1	TGCGCCAGCAGCTTAGAGAAGGCCTACGAGCAGTACTTC	CASSLEKAYEQYF
-	TRBJ1-1	few	TRBV7-2	TGTGCCAGGAACATTCAAGCGCTAAGATCCGGGACGGAGAACACTGAAGCTTTCTTT	CARNIQALRSGTENTEAFF
TRBD1	TRBJ1-2	-	TRBV28	TGTGCCAGCAGTAAACCGGGACAGGGGATGGACTATGGCTACACCTTC	CASSKPGQGMDYGYTF
TRBD1	TRBJ1-1	-	TRBV4-1	TGCGCCAGCAGCCCCCGCTCAGGGGGCATTGAAGCTTTCTTT	CASSPRSGGIEAFF
TRBD2	TRBJ2-1	-	TRBV11-2	TGTGCCAGCAGCTTAGATGGGGCTAGCGGGAGCTCCTACAATGAGCAGTTCTTC	CASSLDGASGSSYNEQFF
TRBD1	TRBJ1-2	-	TRBV9	TGTGCCAGCAGGGATAACAGGGGGTGGGGTGGCTACACCTTC	CASRDNRGWGGYTF
-	TRBJ1-2	once	TRBV11-2	TGTGCCAGCAGCCCCGGGGCGGGGGCTGGATATGGCTACACCTTC	CASSPGAGAGYGYTF
-	TRBJ1-5	-	TRBV2	TGTGCCAGCCTCGGTGGCGACTATAGCAATCAGCCCCAGCATTTT	CASLGGDYSNQPQHF
TRBD1	TRBJ1-1	-	TRBV7-8	TGTGCCAGCAGCTGGGGACAGACTCCCACTGAAGCTTTCTTT	CASSWGQTPTEAFF
-	TRBJ1-4	-	TRBV7-2	TGTGCCAGCAGCTTGCAGGGTTTCAATGAAAAACTGTTTTTT	CASSLQGFNEKLFF
-	TRBJ2-1	-	TRBV15	TGTGCCACCAGCAGAGTTAACACGGGAGTTCCACACAATGAGCAGTTCTTC	CATSRVNTGVPHNEQFF
-	TRBJ2-3	-	TRBV19	TGTGCCAGTCATGTTATGGGACGAACAGATACGCAGTATTTT	CASHVMGRTDTQYF
-	TRBJ1-5	-	TRBV6-5	TGTGCCAGCAGCGGGTGGAGCAATCAGCCCCAGCATTTT	CASSGWSNQPQHF
TRBD2	TRBJ2-3	-	TRBV30	TGTGCCTGGAGTAGTGGCGGGGGATTCACAGATACGCAGTATTTT	CAWSSGGGFTDTQYF
TRBD1	TRBJ1-2	once	TRBV4-1	TGCGCCAGCAGCCAAGAGACAGGGGTAGGCTATGGCTACACCTTC	CASSQETGVGYGYTF
-	TRBJ2-5	-	TRBV19	TGTGCCAGTAGTATTGGGTCAACCCAGTACTTC	CASSIGSTQYF
-	TRBJ1-5	-	TRBV6-5	TGTGCCAGCAGAAGCCTCGGTGGGCGGAATCAGCCCCAGCATTTT	CASRSLGGRNQPQHF
-	TRBJ1-1	-	TRBV7-9	TGTGCCGGTCACGGGGGGATTTACACTGAAGCTTTCTTT	CAGHGGIYTEAFF
-	TRBJ1-2	-	TRBV27	TGTGCCAGCAGTCCAGGGCCCGTGGGGAATGGCTACACCTTC	CASSPGPVGNGYTF
-	TRBJ1-1	few	TRBV11-1	TGTGCCAGCAGCTCCCTGGGGGGGACCGCAACCACTGAAGCTTTCTTT	CASSSLGGTATTEAFF
TRBD1	TRBJ2-1	-	TRBV30	TGTGCCTGGAGTGCCTTCCAGGACAGGAACAATGAGCAGTTCTTC	CAWSAFQDRNNEQFF
-	TRBJ1-4	-	TRBV30	TGTGCCTGGAGGAAGGGTACAACTAATGAAAAACTGTTTTTT	CAWRKGTTNEKLFF
TRBD2	TRBJ2-7	-	TRBV5-1	TGCGCCAGCAGATACGAGCTAGCGGTTTACTACGAGCAGTACTTC	CASRYELAVYYEQYF
-	TRBJ1-4	-	TRBV7-9	TGTGCCAGCAGCCAGGACCTCACAACTAATGAAAAACTGTTTTTT	CASSQDLTTNEKLFF
-	TRBJ1-5	-	TRBV18	TGTGCCAGCTCACCACCAGGGAATAGCAATCAGCCCCAGCATTTT	CASSPPGNSNQPQHF